The 16 T cell receptor beta chains reported below all come from one sample, sequenced in a study of T cells in narcolepsy listed by TCRdb under 2018. The library was prepared using the immunoSEQ multiplex PCR assay. Entries here come from immuneACCESS through TCRdb and include only in-frame sequences with V and J called. Some clones fail to appear in such tables; in the studies checked, an unresolved V gene covers under half of the shortfall, and the cause of the remainder is unknown. Counted in this sample were about 25,000 clones; about 86% of them appeared once. Roughly 0.7% of the sample is in the top ten clones. Sequencing was performed on CD45RA- memory CD4+ T cells from PBMCs. What this sample's cell subset or site label stands for: memory T cells sorted ex vivo from peripheral blood. The source is a human donor with narcolepsy.

The rearrangement links TRBV6-6 to TRBJ2-5; 9 bases are shared with TRBD2. The CDR3 runs to 13 residues. V shed 6 bases, J shed 1 base, and the junction held 0 bases outside the gene matches. Germline CDR1 MNHNY, CDR2 SVGAGI (reference sequence). The CDR3 loop reads CASRGLAQETQYF. The CDR3 DNA reads as TGTGCCAGCAGGGGACTAGCCCAAGAGACCCAGTACTTC.

The V gene is TRBV7-3, the J gene TRBJ1-1; D perhaps matches TRBD1 (5 bases). The CDR3 has 14 residues. Trimming stripped 3 bases from V and 4 bases from J, with 12 bases between. Per the germline V gene, CDR1 is SGHTA and CDR2 is FQGTGA. The CDR3 DNA is TGTGCCAGCAGCTTGGGGACGCGGGGCACTGAAGCTTTCTTT. Its translation: CASSLGTRGTEAFF.

The rearrangement uses TRBV11-2 and TRBJ1-3; D ambiguous. CDR3 length: 14 residues. Germline V gene sequence: CDR1 SGHAT, CDR2 FQNNGV. V was clipped by 0 bases and J by 2 bases, with 5 bases between them. The CDR3 DNA sequence: TGTGCCAGCAGCTTAGACCGAGCTGGAAACACCATATATTTT. It is translated as CASSLDRAGNTIYF.

The genes are TRBV6-1 and TRBJ1-1; D gene uncertain. CDR3 size: 14 residues. CDR1 is MNHNS, CDR2 SASEGT, per germline. The V gene lost 5 bases and the J gene lost 6 bases, with 16 bases spanning the gap. The CDR3 here is CASSLWVAGAEAFF. The CDR3 DNA follows: TGTGCCAGCAGTCTCTGGGTTGCTGGGGCTGAAGCTTTCTTT.

The chain recombines TRBV6-6 with TRBJ1-5; possibly TRBD1 for D (6 bases). The CDR3 length is 13 residues. CDR1 is MNHNY and CDR2 is SVGAGI in the germline V gene (reference sequence). CDR3 DNA: TGTGCAGGGGGGGAAAGGCGCAATCAGCCCCAGCATTTT. Residues: CAGGERRNQPQHF.

The CDR3 region has the DNA TGCGCCAGCAGCATGCGAGGGGTGGGCACAGATACGCAGTATTTT. It yields the protein CASSMRGVGTDTQYF. V and J are TRBV5-1 and TRBJ2-3; D is tentatively TRBD1 or TRBD2 (5 bases each). Trimming took off 4 bases at V and 1 base at J, with 13 bases between the two ends. The CDR3 is 15 amino acids. Germline-derived CDR1 and CDR2 are SGHRS and YFSETQ.

This chain links TRBV15 with TRBJ2-3; 8 bases line up with TRBD2. Per the germline V gene, CDR1 is LNHNV and CDR2 is YYDKDF (reference sequence). V shed 0 bases and J 6 bases; nucleotides not matched to a gene: 8. The CDR3 is 16 residues long. The CDR3 spells CATSRDGIAGSDTQYF. DNA for the CDR3: TGTGCCACCAGCAGAGATGGCATAGCGGGATCGGATACGCAGTATTTT.

In this sample, this clone turned up once. The V and J genes are TRBV19 and TRBJ2-7; D might be TRBD2 (5 bases). Trimming left V 3 bases short and J 0 bases short, with 12 bases between. The CDR3 totals 15 residues. Germline V gives CDR1 LNHDA, CDR2 SQIVND (reference sequence). Here the CDR3 reads CASSIKHGGSYEQYF. CDR3 coding DNA: TGTGCCAGTAGTATTAAACACGGAGGCTCCTACGAGCAGTACTTC.

The CDR3 DNA reads TGTGCCACCAGCAGAGAAATAGCGGGAGGAGATACGCAGTATTTT. Translating gives CATSREIAGGDTQYF. The chain carries TRBV15 and TRBJ2-3; 10 positions agree with TRBD2. This CDR3 spans 15 amino acids. V trimming: 0 bases; J trimming: 5 bases; junction bases outside the gene matches: 2. Germline V gene lookup returns CDR1 LNHNV and CDR2 YYDKDF (reference sequence).

The J gene is TRBJ2-3, the V gene TRBV7-3; D remains ambiguous. The CDR3 has 13 residues. The V gene lost 5 bases and the J gene lost 6 bases, with 12 bases spanning the gap. CDR1 is SGHTA and CDR2 is FQGTGA in the germline V gene. CDR3 DNA sequence: TGTGCCAGCAGCCTGACTCGGTTGGATACGCAGTATTTT. Amino acids: CASSLTRLDTQYF.

V gene TRBV2 combines with J gene TRBJ1-5; possibly TRBD1 for D (5 bases). Trimming took 6 bases from V and 0 from J, leaving 9 bases between them. The V gene's germline CDR1 is SNHLY and CDR2 FYNNEI. This CDR3 has 14 amino acids. Here the CDR3 reads CASRLDISNQPQHF. CDR3 nucleotide sequence: TGTGCCAGCAGACTGGACATTAGCAATCAGCCCCAGCATTTT.

V usage is TRBV4-2 and J usage is TRBJ2-1; no clear D. Germline-derived CDR1 and CDR2 are LGHNA and YNFKEQ. The CDR3 sequence is 13 residues long. The V and J ends lost 0 bases and 9 bases respectively, with 9 bases between them. The CDR3 nucleotides read TGTGCCAGCAGCCAAGATCCAAATTTTGAGCAGTTCTTC. This encodes CASSQDPNFEQFF.

Details on this clone: The junction and the germline gene differ at one end; a read error may be behind it. The chain uses TRBV7-2 and TRBJ2-7; D gene ambiguous. CDR3 length equals 12 residues. Germline V CDR1 and CDR2: SGHTA, FQGNSA. The CDR3 nucleotides are TGTGCCAGCAGCTTGAGCTCCCACGAGCAGTACTTC. Translated: CASSLSSHEQYF.

The chain links TRBV6-4 to TRBJ1-4; TRBD1 matches at 8 bases. The junction had 7 bases not matched to a gene; V was cut back by 2 bases and J by 8 bases. The CDR3 loop spans 15 amino acids. CDR1 and CDR2 from the germline V gene are MRHNA and SNTAGT. In DNA form, the CDR3 reads TGTGCCAGCAGTGACCCAGGGGGCTGGGGGGAAAAACTGTTTTTT. It specifies CASSDPGGWGEKLFF.

The J gene is TRBJ1-1, the V gene TRBV4-1; the D is unclear. The CDR3 sequence is 14 residues long. V was cut by 1 base and J by 4 bases, with 10 bases left in between. Germline values: CDR1 MGHRA, CDR2 YSYEKL. CDR3: CASSQAETSTEAFF. CDR3 sequence (DNA): TGCGCCAGCAGCCAAGCAGAAACAAGCACTGAAGCTTTCTTT.

The V call is TRBV10-1, the J call TRBJ1-3; D gene ambiguous. The germline CDR1 and CDR2 sequences are WNHNN and SYGVQD (reference sequence). The CDR3 spans 13 residues. The V and J ends lost 10 bases and 0 bases respectively, with 10 bases between them. The DNA for the CDR3 is TGCGCCACCGCTCCCGCCTCTGGAAACACCATATATTTT. This encodes CATAPASGNTIYF.